The sequence of this T cell receptor (beta chain) was determined in a study of shared clonotypes between healthy human individuals. As regards this clone: Its antigen is currently unknown.

The CDR3 is made up of 11 amino acids. CDR1 and CDR2 (germline): DFQATT, SNEGSKA (reference sequence). Trimming shortened V by 2 bases and J by 8 bases, and 7 bases separated the two germline ends. Study-wide points: Collection of samples was limited to blood; tissue repertoires likely differ.

The donors were adults (healthy and HIV-negative) with no recent acute infections or vaccinations. Each subset's genomic DNA was shared equally among a number of immunoSEQ plates. Ten immunoSEQ deep assay plates held the unsorted PBMC DNA. Using immunoSEQ multiplex PCR, the repertoire was profiled, and TCRdb retains in-frame clones only, with some absent. The sample has about 480,000 clones; roughly 78% are singletons. Sample: PBMCs. This chain links TRBV20-1 with TRBJ2-1, with D unresolved. This TCR derives from a woman between 40 and 50 years old in good health. Some clones in this sample may be carry-over from other donors' samples. The CDR3: CSARKGHEQFF. For the CDR3, the DNA is TGCAGTGCTAGAAAGGGCCATGAGCAGTTCTTC.